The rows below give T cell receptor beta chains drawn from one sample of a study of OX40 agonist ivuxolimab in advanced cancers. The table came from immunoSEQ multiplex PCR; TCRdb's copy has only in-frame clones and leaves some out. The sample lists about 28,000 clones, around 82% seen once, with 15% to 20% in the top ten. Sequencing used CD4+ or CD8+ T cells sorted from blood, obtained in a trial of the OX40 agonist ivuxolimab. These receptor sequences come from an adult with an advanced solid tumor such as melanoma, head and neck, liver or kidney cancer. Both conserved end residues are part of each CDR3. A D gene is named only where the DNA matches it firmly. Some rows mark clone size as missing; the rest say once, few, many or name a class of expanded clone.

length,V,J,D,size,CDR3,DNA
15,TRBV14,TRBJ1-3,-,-,CASSQGQYSGNTIYF,TGTGCCAGCAGCCAAGGACAGTACTCTGGAAACACCATATATTTT
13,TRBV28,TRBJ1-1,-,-,CASSLLGAPEAFF,TGTGCCAGCAGTTTATTGGGGGCACCTGAAGCTTTCTTT
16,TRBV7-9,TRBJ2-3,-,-,CASSLARGPSTDTQYF,TGTGCCAGCAGCTTAGCCCGGGGTCCAAGCACAGATACGCAGTATTTT
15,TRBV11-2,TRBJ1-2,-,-,CASSLDPASPYGYTF,TGTGCCAGCAGCTTAGATCCGGCCAGTCCCTATGGCTACACCTTC
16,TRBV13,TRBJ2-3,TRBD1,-,CARSPRTGGTTDTQYF,TGTGCCCGCAGCCCTCGGACAGGGGGAACCACAGATACGCAGTATTTT
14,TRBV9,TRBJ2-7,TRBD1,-,CASSVQGQGTEQYF,TGTGCCAGCAGCGTACAGGGACAGGGGACCGAGCAGTACTTC
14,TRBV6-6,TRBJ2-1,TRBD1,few,CASSFTTGGVEQFF,TGTGCCAGCAGCTTTACGACAGGGGGCGTCGAGCAGTTCTTC
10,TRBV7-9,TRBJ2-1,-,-,CASSFDEQFF,TGTGCCAGCTCCTTTGATGAGCAGTTCTTC
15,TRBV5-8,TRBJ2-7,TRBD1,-,CASSSPRQGYYEQYF,TGTGCCAGCAGCTCCCCACGACAGGGGTATTACGAGCAGTACTTC
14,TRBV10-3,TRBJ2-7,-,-,CAISESGAAREQYF,TGTGCCATCAGTGAGTCTGGGGCAGCCCGCGAGCAGTACTTC
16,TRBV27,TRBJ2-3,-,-,CASSPIGSASTDTQYF,TGTGCCAGCAGCCCTATAGGTAGCGCCAGCACAGATACGCAGTATTTT
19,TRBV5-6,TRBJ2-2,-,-,CASSSIMGWAYLNTGELFF,TGTGCCAGCAGCTCAATAATGGGATGGGCTTACTTGAACACCGGGGAGCTGTTTTTT
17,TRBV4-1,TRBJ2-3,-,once,CASSQDTQGPNTDTQYF,TGCGCCAGCAGCCAAGATACCCAGGGCCCCAACACAGATACGCAGTATTTT
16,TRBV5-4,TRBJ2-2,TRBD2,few,CASSDVAGVNTGELFF,TGTGCCAGCAGCGACGTAGCGGGGGTCAACACCGGGGAGCTGTTTTTT